The sequence of this T cell receptor beta chain was determined in a study of OX40 agonist ivuxolimab in advanced cancers. Looking at the study overall: Ivuxolimab is an agonistic anti-OX40 (CD134) antibody, and patients were treated with it.

Germline loops: CDR1 SGHTA, CDR2 FQGNSA. The CDR3 totals 14 residues. The ends were cut back, 2 bases at V and 1 base at J, with 8 bases in the middle. TCRdb's copy holds only in-frame clones and misses some; the assay was immunoSEQ multiplex PCR. This sample has 68,000 or so clones, with less than 90% found just once. V usage is TRBV7-2 and J usage is TRBJ1-1; D not certain. This clonotype originated in an adult with an advanced solid tumor such as melanoma, head and neck, liver or kidney cancer. The specimen was CD4+ or CD8+ T cells sorted from blood, collected in a trial of the OX40 agonist ivuxolimab. The CDR3 DNA reads TGTGCCAGCAGCTTACAAGGACGGAACACTGAAGCTTTCTTT. Translation: CASSLQGRNTEAFF.